Listed below are T cell receptor beta chains from one sample, sequenced in a study of vaccination and CD4 T cells after COVID-19. Each CDR3 protein is one row after TCRdb ran MiXCR on the PCR reads. The sample carries thousands of distinct CDR3 sequences, approximately 51% recorded once. No antigen has been identified for these receptors. The sequenced sample was CD4+ T cells from blood, cultured in vitro. These receptors originate from a human donor in good health. The CDR3 runs from the conserved cysteine through the conserved F or W. Fields, in order: clone size, V gene, D gene, J gene, CDR3 length, CDR3 DNA, CDR3 protein. The D gene is left open where the match is weak. Rows may omit the clone size; those that give it use once, few, many or a size class.

few	TRBV6-2/TRBV6-3	NA	TRBJ1-1	12	TGTGCCAGCAGTTTGGGAGTAGGTAGAGCTTTCTTT	CASSLGVGRAFF
NA	TRBV7-2	NA	TRBJ1-2	15	TGTGCCAGCAGCTTAGTTGGGCAAATGACGCGGAGCTACACCTTC	CASSLVGQMTRSYTF
NA	TRBV27	NA	TRBJ1-2	13	TGTGCCAGCAGTCGGGCTTCTAACTATGGCTACACCTTC	CASSRASNYGYTF
NA	TRBV18	NA	TRBJ1-5	16	TGTGCCAGCTCACCACTTTCCCCAGATAGCAATCAGCCCCAGCATTTT	CASSPLSPDSNQPQHF
NA	TRBV19	TRBD1	TRBJ1-2	14	TGTGCCAGTAGTACGCGGGACAGAAACTATGGCTACACCTTC	CASSTRDRNYGYTF
NA	TRBV7-2	NA	TRBJ2-1	11	TGTGCCAGCAGCCCTTTCTATGAGCAGTTCTTC	CASSPFYEQFF
NA	TRBV19	NA	TRBJ1-1	15	TGTGCCAGTAGTTGGAATGCGGGCACGAACACTGAAGCTTTCTTT	CASSWNAGTNTEAFF
large	TRBV5-1	NA	TRBJ1-1	15	TGCGCCAGCAGCTTGGGGGGAACAGGAGGGACTGAAGCTTTCTTT	CASSLGGTGGTEAFF
NA	TRBV20-1	NA	TRBJ1-5	14	TGCAGTGCTATCCGTATCGGAAGCAATCAGCCCCAGCATTTT	CSAIRIGSNQPQHF
NA	TRBV14	TRBD2	TRBJ2-1	19	TGTGCCAGCAGCCAAGAGAGCGGGAGGGCTCACCGCTCCTACAATGAGCAGTTCTTC	CASSQESGRAHRSYNEQFF
NA	TRBV28	NA	TRBJ1-1	13	TGTGCCAGCAATGATGGACGTAGCGCTGAAGCTTTCTTT	CASNDGRSAEAFF
few	TRBV20-1	NA	TRBJ1-6	14	TGCAGTGCTAGAGGACCAGGGCAGAGATCACCCCTCCACTTT	CSARGPGQRSPLHF
few	TRBV7-9	NA	TRBJ2-2	15	TGTGCCAGCAGCAGCGACCGGGAGTGGGCCGGGGAGCTGTTTTTT	CASSSDREWAGELFF
once	TRBV7-2	NA	TRBJ1-2	12	TGTGCCAGCAGCTTAGTTGGCGGCTTATACACCTTC	CASSLVGGLYTF
NA	TRBV21-1	NA	TRBJ1-1	15	TGTGCCAGCAGCACCCGACGGGGGATGAACACTGAAGCTTTCTTT	CASSTRRGMNTEAFF
few	TRBV2	TRBD1	TRBJ1-5	14	TGTGCCAGCAACCCGACAGGGGGCAATCAGCCCCAGCATTTT	CASNPTGGNQPQHF
NA	TRBV12-3/TRBV12-4	TRBD1	TRBJ1-3	16	TGTGCCAGCAGTTTGGGGACAGCCCCATCTGGAAACACCATATATTTT	CASSLGTAPSGNTIYF
few	TRBV6-4	NA	TRBJ1-2	13	TGTGCCAGCAGTGAGACAGGAAGTTATGGCTACACCTTC	CASSETGSYGYTF
NA	TRBV20-1	TRBD2	TRBJ2-1	14	TGCAGTGCTCTCGGAGTAGCGGGCTACAATGAGCAGTTCTTC	CSALGVAGYNEQFF
few	TRBV20-1	NA	TRBJ1-5	12	TGCAGTGCTAGCCCAGGGAATCAGCCCCAGCATTTT	CSASPGNQPQHF
few	TRBV6-1	NA	TRBJ1-5	13	TGTGCCAGCACACAGGGAGAGAGGCAGCCCCAGCATTTT	CASTQGERQPQHF
NA	TRBV29-1	TRBD1	TRBJ1-2	12	TGCAGCGTTGCTGGGACAGGGACTAGCTACACCTTC	CSVAGTGTSYTF
NA	TRBV6-1	NA	TRBJ2-2	16	TGTGCCAGCAGTGAAGCGTCGGGGGTATGGTCCGGGGAGCTGTTTTTT	CASSEASGVWSGELFF
NA	TRBV2	NA	TRBJ2-7	13	TGTGCCAGCAGTCCCCAACCCGACCGGGAGCAGTACTTC	CASSPQPDREQYF
NA	TRBV20-1	TRBD2	TRBJ2-5	15	TGCAGTGCTAGTTTTAGCGGGGGTCAACAAGAGACCCAGTACTTC	CSASFSGGQQETQYF
NA	TRBV6-1	NA	TRBJ2-7	16	TGTGCCAGCAGCCGAGTAGGGGCGGGTAAATCCTACGAGCAGTACTTC	CASSRVGAGKSYEQYF
NA	TRBV28	NA	TRBJ1-6	11	TGTGCCAGCAACTATAATTCACCCCTCCACTTT	CASNYNSPLHF
NA	TRBV7-9	NA	TRBJ2-6	17	TGTGCCAGCAGCATCGTGACAGGCGGCTCTGGGGCCAACGTCCTGACTTTC	CASSIVTGGSGANVLTF
NA	TRBV4-3	NA	TRBJ1-3	13	TGCGCCAGCAGCCAAGTTCTAGGAAACACCATATATTTT	CASSQVLGNTIYF
NA	TRBV7-2	NA	TRBJ1-2	17	TGTGCCAGCAGCTTTGCCGGGGGTTTCGCCCAACACTATGGCTACACCTTC	CASSFAGGFAQHYGYTF
NA	TRBV28	NA	TRBJ1-2	16	TGTGCCAGCAGTTTAAAGACGGGGGTTCTAAGATATGGCTACACCTTC	CASSLKTGVLRYGYTF
NA	TRBV30	NA	TRBJ1-6	15	TGTGCCTGTGCCCTTGACCGGGGGAGCAATTCACCCCTCCACTTT	CACALDRGSNSPLHF
NA	TRBV5-4	TRBD2	TRBJ2-5	16	TGTGCCAGCAGCTTGGGTATAGGCGGGGAGGGGGAGACCCAGTACTTC	CASSLGIGGEGETQYF
NA	TRBV5-5	NA	TRBJ1-6	13	TGTGCCAGCAGCTTCCAGGAAAGTTCACCCCTCCACTTT	CASSFQESSPLHF
few	TRBV19	TRBD1	TRBJ2-5	14	TGTGCCAGCAACAGGGGGCGCCTCCAAGAGACCCAGTACTTC	CASNRGRLQETQYF
NA	TRBV30	NA	TRBJ2-4	14	TGTGCCTGGAGTGAGGCCGGAGCCAAAAACATTCAGTACTTC	CAWSEAGAKNIQYF
once	TRBV5-4	TRBD1	TRBJ1-4	15	TGTGCCAGCAGCCACAGGGGGCAGGGCGATGAAAAACTGTTTTTT	CASSHRGQGDEKLFF
NA	TRBV7-2	NA	TRBJ2-7	12	TGTGCCAGCAGCTACGGGACCTACGCGCAGTACTTC	CASSYGTYAQYF
NA	TRBV28	NA	TRBJ1-5	13	TGTGCCAGCAGTGCAACAGGGAATCAGCCCCAGCATTTT	CASSATGNQPQHF
NA	TRBV28	NA	TRBJ1-2	13	TGTGCCAGCACTCTAGGGGGAAGCTATGGCTACACCTTC	CASTLGGSYGYTF
large	TRBV5-1	TRBD1	TRBJ2-7	15	TGCGCCAGCAGCTTAGGACAGGGGAGCTCCTACGAGCAGTACTTC	CASSLGQGSSYEQYF
few	TRBV20-1	TRBD2	TRBJ2-7	14	TGCAGTGCTCCCGAGATGACTAGCTTGGGCGAGCAGTACTTC	CSAPEMTSLGEQYF
once	TRBV5-1	TRBD1	TRBJ2-7	15	TGCGCCAGCAGCGACCGGGACAGGTTGATCTACGAGCAGTACTTC	CASSDRDRLIYEQYF
NA	TRBV6-2/TRBV6-3	NA	TRBJ1-1	14	TGTGCCAGCAATCCCCAAACCGGGACCAGGGAAGCTTTCTTT	CASNPQTGTREAFF